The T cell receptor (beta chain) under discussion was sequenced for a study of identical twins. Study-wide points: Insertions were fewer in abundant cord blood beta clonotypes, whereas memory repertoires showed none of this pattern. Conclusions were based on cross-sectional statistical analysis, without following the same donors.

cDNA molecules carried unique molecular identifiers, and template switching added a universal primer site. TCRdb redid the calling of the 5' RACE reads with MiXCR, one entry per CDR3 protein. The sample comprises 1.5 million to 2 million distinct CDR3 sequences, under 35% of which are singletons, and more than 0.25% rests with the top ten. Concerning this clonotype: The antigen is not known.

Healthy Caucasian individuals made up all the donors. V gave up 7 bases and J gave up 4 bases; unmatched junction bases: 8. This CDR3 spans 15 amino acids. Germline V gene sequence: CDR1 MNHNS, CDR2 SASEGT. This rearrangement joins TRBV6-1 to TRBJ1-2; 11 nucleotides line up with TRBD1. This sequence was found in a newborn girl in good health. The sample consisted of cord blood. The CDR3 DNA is TGTGCCAGCACCCCGCGGACAGGGGGCATCTATGGCTACACCTTC. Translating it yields CASTPRTGGIYGYTF.